Detailed here is one T cell receptor beta chain. The antigen remains unidentified. Both 60 Vbeta primers and 13 Jbeta primers went into the PCR. Some clones are missing from TCRdb's copy, which holds only in-frame ones; the method was immunoSEQ multiplex PCR. Among 150,000 to 200,000 clones, around nine tenths were seen once, and the ten largest hold roughly 1.8%. This sample was included in a study of cytomegalovirus exposure and HLA in healthy donors. Study findings and constraints: Prediction of most subjects' HLA-A and HLA-B alleles by TCR beta sequences was reportedly accurate. Both high specificity and high sensitivity reportedly marked the classifier's diagnosis of cytomegalovirus status.

V dropped 1 base and J dropped 9 bases, with 10 bases sitting between them. There are 13 residues in the CDR3. CDR1 SGHAT and CDR2 FQNNGV come from the germline V gene. The V and J genes are TRBV11-2 and TRBJ2-1; D gene unclear. The source material was PBMCs. The TCR was taken from a woman between 18 and 30 years old in good health and CMV-seronegative. The CDR3 protein is CASSLGRGGEQFF. CDR3 nucleotide sequence: TGTGCCAGCAGCTTAGGCCGAGGTGGTGAGCAGTTCTTC.